A single sample gave rise to the 9 T cell receptor beta chains below, sequenced in a study of human T cells and chemical hapten exposure. Time point noted: patch test 2, 6 weeks after DPC sensitization. Specified treatment: therapeutic diphenylcyclopropenone sensitization with weekly scalp DPC. A single record per CDR3 protein comes from TCRdb applying MiXCR to the RACE reads. The table shows a few hundred thousand distinct CDR3 sequences, with 6% to 7% occurring only once. Sequencing used whole blood, obtained in connection with sensitization to the hapten diphenylcyclopropenone (DPC). These receptor sequences come from a woman aged 18-35 years with alopecia areata. Some clones in this sample may be carry-over from other donors' samples.

The gene calls are TRBV20-1 and TRBJ2-7; no firm D call. Germline assignment: CDR1 DFQATT and CDR2 SNEGSKA (reference sequence). The ends were cut back, 0 bases at V and 1 base at J, with 16 bases in the middle. The CDR3 has 16 amino acids. Here the CDR3 reads CSARDRVGQLSYEQYF. CDR3 nucleotide sequence: TGCAGTGCTAGAGATCGGGTCGGTCAGCTTTCCTACGAGCAGTACTTC.

This clonotype was detected many times. The V and J genes are TRBV4-2 and TRBJ1-2; TRBD1 matches 8 bases. The junction had 8 bases not matched to a gene; V was cut back by 0 bases and J by 8 bases. Germline values: CDR1 LGHNA, CDR2 YNFKEQ. This CDR3 has 15 amino acids. CDR3: CASSQDQGAVGGYTF. In nucleotides, the CDR3 is TGTGCCAGCAGCCAAGATCAGGGGGCTGTGGGGGGCTACACCTTC.

This clonotype was detected many times. The chain employs TRBV6-5 and TRBJ2-1, with D perhaps matching TRBD2 (6 bases). With 1 base removed from V and 3 bases from J, the gap between germline ends came to 13 bases. The CDR3 has 16 residues. Germline-derived CDR1 and CDR2 are MNHEY and SVGAGI. CDR3 residues: CASSYFAGNFYNEQFF. The CDR3 DNA sequence: TGTGCCAGCAGTTACTTTGCGGGGAATTTCTACAATGAGCAGTTCTTC.

The chain combines TRBV27 with TRBJ1-2; weak D call: TRBD1 (5 bases). The CDR3 runs to 15 residues. Germline assignment: CDR1 MNHEY and CDR2 SMNVEV (reference sequence). Trimming cost V 0 bases and J 4 bases, with 12 bases left between them. CDR3 sequence: CASSLSQGGVYGYTF. The CDR3 bases are TGTGCCAGCAGTTTATCCCAGGGAGGCGTCTATGGCTACACCTTC.

This clonotype was seen many times. The gene calls are TRBV12-3 or TRBV12-4 and TRBJ2-1; 10 bases fit TRBD2. The CDR3 is 14 residues long. Trimming cost V 8 bases and J 7 bases; bases outside gene matches: 8. The CDR3, as DNA: TGTGCCAGCGGATCTAGCGGGGGAGTTAATGAGCAGTTCTTC. Translating gives CASGSSGGVNEQFF.

This clonotype appeared a few times. The chain couples TRBV7-3 to TRBJ2-5; D assignment may be TRBD1 or TRBD2 (6 bases each). CDR3 length: 14 amino acids. V was shortened by 3 bases and J by 5 bases, with 13 bases between the two germline ends. Germline V lookup: CDR1 SGHTA, CDR2 FQGTGA. In DNA, the CDR3 is TGTGCCAGCAGCTTTAACGGGGGCTCGGAGACCCAGTACTTC. This gives the protein CASSFNGGSETQYF.

This clonotype was found a few times. The chain combines TRBV5-1 with TRBJ2-1; possible D gene TRBD2, 6 bases. CDR1 and CDR2 (germline): SGHRS, YFSETQ. This CDR3 region has 16 residues. The V end lost 4 bases, the J end lost 9 bases, and 23 bases lay between the germline ends. CDR3 sequence reads: CASSSLTGQGLREQFF. The DNA of the CDR3 is TGCGCCAGCAGCAGTTTAACCGGCCAGGGACTTCGTGAGCAGTTCTTC. Combining the CDR3 with reference TRBV5-1 and TRBJ2-1 gives the whole variable domain KAGVTQTPRYLIKTRGQQVTLSCSPISGHRSVSWYQQTPGQGLQFLFEYFSETQRNKGNFPGRFSGRQFSNSRSEMNVSTLELGDSALYLCASSSLTGQGLREQFFGPGTRLTVL.

At least ten counts were recorded for this clonotype. The V call is TRBV18, the J call TRBJ1-5, with D unresolved. CDR3 length: 14 residues. Germline V gene lookup returns CDR1 KGHSH and CDR2 LQKENI. V shed 1 base and J shed 7 bases, with 11 bases lying between them. The CDR3 coding sequence is TGTGCCAGCTCACCACGATCCGAACGGCAGCCCCAGCATTTT. Translation: CASSPRSERQPQHF.

A few counts support this clonotype. This chain connects TRBV28 to TRBJ1-4; D remains ambiguous. The CDR3 consists of 13 residues. Germline V gene sequence: CDR1 MDHEN, CDR2 SYDVKM. With 4 bases removed from V and 5 bases from J, the gap between germline ends came to 8 bases. The CDR3: CASSWSPNEKLFF. CDR3 coding DNA: TGTGCCAGCAGTTGGAGCCCCAATGAAAAACTGTTTTTT. Looking up the rest from reference TRBV28 and TRBJ1-4 gives the full variable domain: DVKVTQSSRYLVKRTGEKVFLECVQDMDHENMFWYRQDPGLGLRLIYFSYDVKMKEKGDIPEGYSVSREKKERFSLILESASTNQTSMYLCASSWSPNEKLFFGSGTQLSVL.